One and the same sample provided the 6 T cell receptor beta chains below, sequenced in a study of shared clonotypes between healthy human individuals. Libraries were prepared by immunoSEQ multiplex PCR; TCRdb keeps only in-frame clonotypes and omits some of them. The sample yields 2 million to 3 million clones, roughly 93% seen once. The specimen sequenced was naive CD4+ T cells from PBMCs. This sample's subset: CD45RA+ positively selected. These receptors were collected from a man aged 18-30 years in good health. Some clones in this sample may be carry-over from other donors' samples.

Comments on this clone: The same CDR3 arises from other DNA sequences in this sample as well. CDR3: CASSLGFNQPQHF. CDR3 DNA: TGTGCCAGCAGCTTAGGATTCAATCAGCCCCAGCATTTT. The J gene is TRBJ1-5, the V gene TRBV7-2; D gene ambiguous. Germline assignment: CDR1 SGHTA and CDR2 FQGNSA. Between the trimmed V and J ends, which lost 1 base and 3 bases, there was a span of 4 bases. The CDR3 sequence is 13 residues long.

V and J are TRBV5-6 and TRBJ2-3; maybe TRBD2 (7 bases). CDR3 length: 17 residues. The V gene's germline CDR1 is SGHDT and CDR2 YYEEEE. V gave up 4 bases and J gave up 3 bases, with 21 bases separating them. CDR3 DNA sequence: TGTGCCAGCAGCGTAGGCCGGGGGGCGGGAGTGACAGATACGCAGTATTTT. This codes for CASSVGRGAGVTDTQYF.

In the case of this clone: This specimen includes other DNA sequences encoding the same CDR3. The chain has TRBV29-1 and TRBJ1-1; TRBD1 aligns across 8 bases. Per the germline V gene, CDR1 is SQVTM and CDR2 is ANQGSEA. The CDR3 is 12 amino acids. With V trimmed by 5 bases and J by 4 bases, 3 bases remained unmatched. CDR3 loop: CSVQGAVTEAFF. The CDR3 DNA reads TGCAGCGTTCAGGGGGCTGTCACTGAAGCTTTCTTT.

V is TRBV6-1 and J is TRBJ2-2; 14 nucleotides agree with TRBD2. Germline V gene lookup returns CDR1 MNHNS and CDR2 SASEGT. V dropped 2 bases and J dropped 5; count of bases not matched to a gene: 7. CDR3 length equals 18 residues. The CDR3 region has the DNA TGTGCCAGCAGTGAATGGGGACTAGCGGGAGTCGGTACCGGGGAGCTGTTTTTT. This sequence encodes CASSEWGLAGVGTGELFF.

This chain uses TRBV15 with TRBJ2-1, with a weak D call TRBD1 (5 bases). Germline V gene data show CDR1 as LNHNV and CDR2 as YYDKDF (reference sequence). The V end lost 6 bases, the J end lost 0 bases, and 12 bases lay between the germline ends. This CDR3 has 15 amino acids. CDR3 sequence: CATRIDRSSYNEQFF. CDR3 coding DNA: TGTGCCACCAGGATTGACAGATCCTCCTACAATGAGCAGTTCTTC.

CDR3 loop: CASSDAPTYGYTF. The CDR3 DNA reads as TGTGCCAGCAGTGACGCGCCCACTTATGGCTACACCTTC. The chain carries TRBV6-1 and TRBJ1-2, with D unclear. The germline V and J ends were trimmed by 3 bases and 5 bases, with 10 bases remaining between them. The CDR3 is 13 amino acids. CDR1 MNHNS and CDR2 SASEGT come from the germline V gene.